Listed below are T cell receptor beta chains from one sample, sequenced in a study of immune cell composition in non-small cell lung cancer. Sequenced by immunoSEQ multiplex PCR; TCRdb stores in-frame clones only, minus some. The sample shows about 3,100 clones, roughly two thirds of them seen only once. These data also featured in a second study, about CD4 T cells in lung cancer.

Material: non-adjacent lung tissue. Every receptor here comes from a human donor with non-small cell lung cancer. The CDR3 runs from the conserved cysteine through the conserved F or W. A D gene is named only where the DNA matches it firmly. Size is omitted from some rows. Given values are once, few, many or a class for expanded clones.

14	NA	TRBV7-7	TRBJ2-2	few	CASSLQRGSGELFF	TGTGCCAGCAGCTTACAAAGGGGAAGCGGGGAGCTGTTTTTT
13	TRBD1	TRBV19	TRBJ1-2	NA	CASKNRGREGYTF	TGTGCCAGTAAGAACAGGGGGCGTGAAGGCTACACCTTC
16	NA	TRBV4-2	TRBJ2-5	NA	CASSQDGVKQGETQYF	TGTGCCAGCAGCCAAGATGGAGTGAAACAGGGAGAGACCCAGTACTTC
15	TRBD1	TRBV2	TRBJ1-1	NA	CASSSPGQGNYEAFF	TGTGCCAGCAGTTCTCCGGGACAGGGAAATTATGAAGCTTTCTTT
14	TRBD1	TRBV7-8	TRBJ1-1	medium-sized	CASSLQGANTEAFF	TGTGCCAGCAGCTTACAGGGGGCAAACACTGAAGCTTTCTTT
14	NA	TRBV19	TRBJ1-1	NA	CASSIGRGNTEAFF	TGTGCCAGTAGTATCGGTCGGGGGAACACTGAAGCTTTCTTT
14	NA	TRBV4-2	TRBJ2-1	once	CASSQDLEDNEQFF	TGTGCCAGCAGCCAAGATCTTGAGGACAATGAGCAGTTCTTC
17	NA	TRBV15	TRBJ1-2	NA	CATSRDRATRINYGYTF	TGTGCCACCAGCAGAGACCGCGCGACAAGGATAAACTATGGCTACACCTTC
16	NA	TRBV4-2	TRBJ1-4	NA	CASSQEAQAHNEKLFF	TGTGCCAGCAGCCAAGAAGCCCAGGCACATAATGAAAAACTGTTTTTT
14	NA	TRBV6-1	TRBJ2-3	NA	CASASGTLSDTQYF	TGTGCCAGCGCGTCCGGGACTCTCTCAGATACGCAGTATTTT
18	TRBD1	TRBV28	TRBJ2-7	NA	CASTPPPGRWDRVYEQYF	TGTGCCAGCACTCCCCCACCCGGCCGCTGGGACAGGGTCTACGAGCAGTACTTC
14	TRBD2	TRBV5-1	TRBJ2-3	once	CASSSSGVPDTQYF	TGCGCCAGCAGCTCGAGCGGGGTCCCAGATACGCAGTATTTT
13	NA	TRBV10-1	TRBJ2-3	few	CASSVRMSGTQYF	TGCGCCAGCAGTGTCCGAATGAGCGGTACGCAGTATTTT
16	TRBD1	TRBV15	TRBJ2-5	NA	CATSRGAKTGLETQYF	TGTGCCACCAGCAGAGGAGCGAAGACAGGGTTGGAGACCCAGTACTTC
14	NA	TRBV5-5	TRBJ1-2	NA	CASSRDTRSYGYTF	TGTGCCAGCAGCCGGGACACCCGTAGCTATGGCTACACCTTC
15	TRBD2	TRBV7-2	TRBJ2-3	NA	CASSFAGGLGDTQYF	TGTGCCAGCAGCTTTGCGGGAGGGCTGGGGGATACGCAGTATTTT
14	NA	TRBV11-3	TRBJ2-5	NA	CASSPGGHQETQYF	TGTGCCAGCAGCCCCGGGGGACACCAAGAGACCCAGTACTTC
13	NA	TRBV6-4	TRBJ2-1	NA	CASSAASRSEQFF	TGTGCCAGCAGTGCCGCTAGCCGGAGTGAGCAGTTCTTC
18	TRBD1	TRBV15	TRBJ1-5	NA	CATSRDAGQGEGNQPQHF	TGTGCCACCAGCAGAGATGCGGGACAGGGCGAGGGAAATCAGCCCCAGCATTTT
12	TRBD2	TRBV29-1	TRBJ2-1	few	CSGTSVDNEQFF	TGCAGCGGGACTAGCGTAGACAATGAGCAGTTCTTC
14	NA	TRBV6-6	TRBJ2-7	once	CATSPGAAAYEQYF	TGTGCCACCTCGCCAGGGGCAGCGGCCTACGAGCAGTACTTC
14	TRBD1	TRBV10-3	TRBJ1-1	NA	CATSLGTGTTEAFF	TGTGCCACCTCCCTCGGGACAGGGACCACTGAAGCTTTCTTT
13	NA	TRBV6-4	TRBJ2-5	NA	CASSASTEGTQYF	TGTGCCAGCAGTGCCTCCACGGAGGGGACCCAGTACTTC
15	NA	TRBV19	TRBJ2-3	NA	CASRSLGSPTDTQYF	TGTGCCAGTAGATCACTCGGGAGTCCGACAGATACGCAGTATTTT
14	TRBD2	TRBV15	TRBJ2-7	NA	CATSTLAGTYEQYF	TGTGCCACCAGCACACTAGCGGGTACCTACGAGCAGTACTTC
12	TRBD2	TRBV27	TRBJ2-7	NA	CASSFSGGEQYF	TGTGCCAGCAGCTTTTCGGGGGGTGAGCAGTACTTC
16	TRBD2	TRBV5-4	TRBJ2-3	NA	CASSFGTSGSTDTQYF	TGTGCCAGCAGCTTCGGAACTAGCGGGAGCACAGATACGCAGTATTTT
14	TRBD2	TRBV7-9	TRBJ2-1	NA	CASSVAGAGNEQFF	TGTGCCAGCAGCGTAGCGGGAGCGGGCAATGAGCAGTTCTTC
13	NA	TRBV13	TRBJ2-1	medium-sized	CASTDGSSNEQFF	TGTGCCAGCACCGATGGGAGCTCCAATGAGCAGTTCTTC
14	NA	TRBV6-5	TRBJ1-5	NA	CASSYSDRYQPQHF	TGTGCCAGCAGCTATTCAGACAGATATCAGCCCCAGCATTTT
14	NA	TRBV19	TRBJ1-1	NA	CASTPESWRTEAFF	TGTGCCAGTACCCCCGAAAGTTGGCGGACTGAAGCTTTCTTT
14	NA	TRBV6-5	TRBJ1-3	NA	CASRSDSHGNTIYF	TGTGCCAGCAGGTCCGACAGCCACGGAAACACCATATATTTT
13	NA	TRBV6-1	TRBJ2-7	NA	CASSEPSSYEQYF	TGTGCCAGCAGTGAACCTAGCTCCTACGAGCAGTACTTC
16	TRBD2	TRBV6-5	TRBJ2-1	once	CASSYVSAGSLNEQFF	TGTGCCAGCAGTTACGTATCAGCGGGATCGTTGAATGAGCAGTTCTTC
14	TRBD1	TRBV19	TRBJ2-7	few	CASSMLDRAYEQYF	TGTGCCAGTAGTATGTTGGACAGGGCCTACGAGCAGTACTTC
14	NA	TRBV19	TRBJ2-3	NA	CASSIGQGTDTQYF	TGTGCCAGTAGTATAGGACAGGGCACAGATACGCAGTATTTT
12	NA	TRBV28	TRBJ1-1	NA	CASSLSYTEAFF	TGTGCCAGCAGTTTAAGCTACACTGAAGCTTTCTTT
14	TRBD2	TRBV29-1	TRBJ2-3	NA	CSVAGTSGTDTQYF	TGCAGCGTCGCCGGGACTAGCGGCACAGATACGCAGTATTTT
14	NA	TRBV7-9	TRBJ1-2	few	CASSPGEGLYGYTF	TGTGCCAGCAGCCCCGGTGAGGGTCTCTATGGCTACACCTTC
15	NA	TRBV18	TRBJ1-1	few	CASSPSLGGGTEAFF	TGTGCCAGCTCACCATCCCTCGGCGGAGGCACTGAAGCTTTCTTT
14	TRBD2	TRBV2	TRBJ2-2	NA	CASRPSWEGGELFF	TGTGCCAGCAGGCCCTCCTGGGAGGGCGGGGAGCTGTTTTTT
18	TRBD2	TRBV11-2	TRBJ2-3	NA	CASSLGGLAGGLGDTQYF	TGTGCCAGCAGCTTAGGGGGACTAGCGGGAGGGTTAGGTGATACGCAGTATTTT
15	TRBD2	TRBV6-1	TRBJ2-2	NA	CASSEGAGGSGELFF	TGTGCCAGCAGTGAGGGAGCGGGAGGGAGCGGGGAGCTGTTTTTT
15	NA	TRBV27	TRBJ2-6	once	CASRTPHSGANVLTF	TGTGCCAGCAGAACACCACACTCTGGGGCCAACGTCCTGACTTTC
14	NA	TRBV6-1	TRBJ1-4	NA	CASSRTTTNEKLFF	TGTGCCAGCAGTCGGACAACAACTAATGAAAAACTGTTTTTT
15	NA	TRBV19	TRBJ1-5	once	CASSEEAIKNQPQHF	TGTGCCAGTAGTGAGGAGGCTATAAAGAATCAGCCCCAGCATTTT
16	TRBD1	TRBV2	TRBJ1-2	NA	CASSEDRGRFSYGYTF	TGTGCCAGCAGTGAAGACAGGGGGCGCTTTTCCTATGGCTACACCTTC
11	NA	TRBV6-5	TRBJ2-7	few	CASSLGTTEYF	TGTGCCAGCAGCCTCGGGACAACGGAGTACTTC
13	NA	TRBV27	TRBJ1-5	NA	CASSLGLGQPQHF	TGTGCCAGCAGTTTAGGTCTAGGTCAGCCCCAGCATTTT
13	NA	TRBV6-4	TRBJ2-2	NA	CASSDSSTGELFF	TGTGCCAGCAGTGACTCTAGCACCGGGGAGCTGTTTTTT
15	TRBD1	TRBV9	TRBJ2-3	NA	CASSVGGTVTDTQYF	TGTGCCAGCAGCGTAGGGGGGACAGTCACAGATACGCAGTATTTT
15	TRBD2	TRBV9	TRBJ2-7	NA	CASSVTSGGSYEQYF	TGTGCCAGCAGCGTCACTAGCGGGGGTTCCTACGAGCAGTACTTC
13	TRBD1	TRBV25-1	TRBJ2-4	few	CASKDEGTAIQYF	TGTGCCAGCAAAGATGAGGGGACAGCCATTCAGTACTTC
14	NA	TRBV19	TRBJ2-1	NA	CASSWANSYNEQFF	TGTGCCTCCTCATGGGCAAACTCCTACAATGAGCAGTTCTTC
15	NA	TRBV2	TRBJ2-1	NA	CASSPDSVSYNEQFF	TGTGCCAGCAGTCCCGATAGCGTCTCCTACAATGAGCAGTTCTTC